This is a list of T cell receptor beta chains from one sample in a study of blood T cells in healthy people across ages. TCRdb redid the calling of the 5' RACE reads with MiXCR, one entry per CDR3 protein. The sample carries about 800,000 distinct CDR3 sequences, 20% to 25% recorded once. These data also formed part of another study, on T cells of mothers and their children.

The specimen sequenced was blood. These receptors were collected from a boy aged 5-17 years in good health. The CDR3 runs from the conserved cysteine through the conserved F or W. D genes are given only for firm matches. Clone size is stated in some rows and not others, as once, few, many or a class when expanded.

v_gene,abundance,d_gene,j_gene,CDR3aa,CDR3nt
TRBV20-1,few,TRBD2,TRBJ2-7,CSARSSGSYEQYF,TGCAGTGCTAGAAGTAGCGGGAGCTACGAGCAGTACTTC
TRBV29-1,few,NA,TRBJ2-7,CSVDGGPPRYEQYF,TGCAGCGTTGATGGGGGACCTCCTAGGTACGAGCAGTACTTC
TRBV20-1,NA,NA,TRBJ2-7,CSARIDEQYF,TGCAGTGCCCGAATCGACGAGCAGTACTTC
TRBV6-2/TRBV6-3,NA,NA,TRBJ2-7,CASSFLTGEQYF,TGTGCCAGCAGTTTCCTTACAGGGGAGCAGTACTTC
TRBV20-1,NA,NA,TRBJ2-3,CSARSTFTDTQYF,TGCAGTGCTAGATCAACTTTCACAGATACGCAGTATTTT
TRBV29-1,once,NA,TRBJ2-5,CSVEVVGLPQETQYF,TGCAGCGTTGAAGTAGTGGGACTCCCACAAGAGACCCAGTACTTC
TRBV11-2,NA,NA,TRBJ2-1,CASSLVSQYNEQFF,TGTGCCAGCAGCTTAGTAAGCCAATACAATGAGCAGTTCTTC
TRBV6-2/TRBV6-3,few,NA,TRBJ2-1,CASSYLVRYPSSYNEQFF,TGTGCCAGCAGTTACCTGGTCCGATACCCAAGCTCCTACAATGAGCAGTTCTTC
TRBV7-9,NA,TRBD2,TRBJ2-7,CASGLRTSGSLHEQYF,TGTGCCAGCGGCCTGCGGACTAGCGGGAGTCTGCACGAGCAGTACTTC
TRBV15,NA,NA,TRBJ2-5,CATSRDWGHALQETQYF,TGTGCCACCAGCAGAGATTGGGGACACGCACTCCAAGAGACCCAGTACTTC
TRBV7-2,many,NA,TRBJ1-2,CASSLTAVCVYGYTF,TGTGCCAGCAGCTTAACGGCAGTTTGCGTCTATGGCTACACCTTC
TRBV20-1,NA,TRBD2,TRBJ2-5,CSAIAGQETQYF,TGCAGTGCCATAGCGGGCCAAGAGACCCAGTACTTC
TRBV10-3,few,NA,TRBJ2-7,CAISDWSSYGQYF,TGTGCCATCAGTGATTGGAGCTCCTACGGGCAGTACTTC
TRBV4-1,NA,TRBD2,TRBJ2-2,CASSHPAGEGGELFF,TGCGCCAGCAGCCACCCAGCGGGAGAGGGCGGGGAGCTGTTTTTT
TRBV29-1,NA,NA,TRBJ2-7,CSVEWPGPLSYEQYF,TGCAGCGTTGAATGGCCGGGGCCACTATCCTACGAGCAGTACTTC
TRBV12-3/TRBV12-4,NA,NA,TRBJ1-2,CASSLGRENNYGYTF,TGTGCCAGCAGTTTAGGGAGGGAGAATAACTATGGCTACACCTTC
TRBV21-1,NA,NA,TRBJ2-1,CASSKAPAPGVDYNEQFF,TGTGCCAGCAGCAAAGCCCCCGCTCCAGGGGTAGACTACAATGAGCAGTTCTTC
TRBV3-1,NA,TRBD2,TRBJ2-1,CASSLTGGLAGYNEQFF,TGTGCCAGCAGCCTCACCGGAGGACTAGCGGGGTATAATGAGCAGTTCTTC
TRBV4-1,NA,TRBD2,TRBJ2-3,CASSHPLAGGGLDTQYF,TGCGCCAGCAGCCACCCGTTAGCGGGAGGAGGTTTAGATACGCAGTATTTT
TRBV12-3/TRBV12-4,NA,NA,TRBJ2-3,CASSLPVRGGTDTQYF,TGTGCCAGCAGCCTTCCCGTAAGAGGGGGTACAGATACGCAGTATTTT
TRBV5-1,few,TRBD1,TRBJ1-2,CASSLGTGSTYGYTF,TGCGCCAGCAGCTTGGGGACAGGGTCGACCTATGGCTACACCTTC
TRBV6-6,few,NA,TRBJ1-5,CASSIDRGVQPQHF,TGTGCCAGCAGTATTGACAGAGGGGTTCAGCCCCAGCATTTT
TRBV2,NA,NA,TRBJ2-1,CASSDEGDSYNEQFF,TGTGCCAGCAGTGACGAGGGGGACTCCTACAATGAGCAGTTCTTC
TRBV4-3,NA,NA,TRBJ2-7,CASSQNQDYSYEQYF,TGCGCCAGCAGCCAAAACCAGGACTACTCCTACGAGCAGTACTTC
TRBV2,NA,NA,TRBJ2-5,CASGNRDLGFETQYF,TGTGCCAGCGGGAACAGGGACCTCGGGTTTGAGACCCAGTACTTC
TRBV29-1,NA,TRBD2,TRBJ2-2,CSAGLAGGTGELFF,TGCAGCGCTGGGCTAGCGGGAGGCACCGGGGAGCTGTTTTTT
TRBV25-1,NA,TRBD1,TRBJ1-3,CASRERSDGTGRSGNTIYF,TGTGCCAGCAGGGAGAGGTCCGACGGGACAGGGCGCTCTGGAAACACCATATATTTT
TRBV20-1,NA,NA,TRBJ2-1,CSAQGRADNEQFF,TGCAGTGCCCAGGGCAGGGCCGACAATGAGCAGTTCTTC
TRBV27,few,TRBD1,TRBJ1-4,CASSSLTGTAGEKLFF,TGTGCCAGCAGTTCACTCACCGGGACAGCGGGTGAAAAACTGTTTTTT
TRBV11-3,many,NA,TRBJ2-5,CASSLSSGGSQYF,TGTGCCAGCAGCTTATCAAGTGGAGGGTCCCAGTACTTC
TRBV5-1,NA,NA,TRBJ2-3,CASSLVGQPGGTDTQYF,TGCGCCAGCAGCTTGGTAGGACAACCCGGAGGCACAGATACGCAGTATTTT
TRBV7-2,NA,TRBD1,TRBJ2-7,CASSRQGISPYEQYF,TGTGCCAGCAGCCGACAGGGGATAAGTCCCTACGAGCAGTACTTC
TRBV27,many,TRBD1,TRBJ2-5,CASSQITGGPRETQYF,TGTGCCAGCAGCCAAATTACAGGGGGCCCTCGGGAGACCCAGTACTTC
TRBV20-1,few,TRBD2,TRBJ2-7,CSARDGTSFGYEQYF,TGCAGTGCTAGAGACGGGACTAGCTTCGGCTACGAGCAGTACTTC
TRBV7-9,NA,NA,TRBJ1-2,CASSLGLTDPNYGYTF,TGTGCCAGCAGCTTAGGTTTGACAGACCCTAACTATGGCTACACCTTC
TRBV6-5,NA,NA,TRBJ2-4,CASSYSGDIQYF,TGTGCCAGCAGTTACTCGGGGGACATTCAGTACTTC
TRBV20-1,few,TRBD2,TRBJ2-1,CSARLAGGIIYNEQFF,TGCAGTGCTAGACTAGCGGGGGGGATAATATACAATGAGCAGTTCTTC
TRBV29-1,few,TRBD2,TRBJ2-7,CSVEDLAGGGSEQYF,TGCAGCGTTGAAGATCTGGCGGGAGGAGGGAGCGAGCAGTACTTC
TRBV29-1,NA,NA,TRBJ1-2,CSVEGQTDNYGYTF,TGCAGCGTGGAAGGACAGACAGATAACTATGGCTACACCTTC
TRBV9,NA,NA,TRBJ2-7,CASSPTIGAAAYEQYF,TGTGCCAGCAGCCCTACGATCGGGGCCGCAGCCTACGAGCAGTACTTC
TRBV2,NA,TRBD2,TRBJ2-7,CASSEWASGPYEQYF,TGTGCCAGCAGTGAATGGGCTAGCGGCCCCTACGAGCAGTACTTC
TRBV7-8,NA,TRBD1,TRBJ2-5,CASSASGQGMKETQYF,TGTGCCAGCAGCGCCTCGGGACAGGGGATGAAAGAGACCCAGTACTTC
TRBV29-1,many,NA,TRBJ2-5,CSVGTLKAGQETQYF,TGCAGCGTTGGAACCCTGAAAGCAGGCCAAGAGACCCAGTACTTC
TRBV29-1,few,TRBD2,TRBJ2-5,CSVPSGIGPETQYF,TGCAGCGTACCTAGCGGGATAGGACCGGAGACCCAGTACTTC
TRBV29-1,few,NA,TRBJ2-5,CSVSRTQETQYF,TGCAGCGTTTCCCGGACCCAAGAGACCCAGTACTTC
TRBV7-8,NA,TRBD2,TRBJ2-7,CASSMTSGSINEQYF,TGTGCCAGCAGCATGACTAGCGGGAGTATAAACGAGCAGTACTTC
TRBV7-9,NA,NA,TRBJ2-5,CASSQSTAQTQYF,TGTGCCAGCAGTCAATCCACCGCCCAGACCCAGTACTTC
TRBV4-3,NA,NA,TRBJ1-3,CASSQDRQGNRNTIYF,TGCGCCAGCAGCCAAGATCGCCAGGGGAACCGAAACACCATATATTTT
TRBV9,few,TRBD2,TRBJ2-3,CASSTSGATDTQYF,TGTGCCAGCAGCACTAGCGGGGCAACAGATACGCAGTATTTT
TRBV20-1,few,TRBD2,TRBJ2-7,CSARSGLEVSEQYF,TGCAGTGCTAGGTCAGGACTAGAAGTTTCCGAGCAGTACTTC
TRBV12-3/TRBV12-4,few,TRBD1,TRBJ1-1,CASGTGANTEAFF,TGTGCCAGCGGGACAGGGGCGAACACTGAAGCTTTCTTT
TRBV3-1,NA,NA,TRBJ2-1,CASSQDTIFGQFF,TGTGCCAGCAGCCAAGATACGATCTTTGGGCAGTTCTTC
TRBV4-3,NA,TRBD1,TRBJ2-7,CASSQDTRTGDGSYEQYF,TGCGCCAGCAGCCAAGATACCCGGACAGGGGACGGGTCCTACGAGCAGTACTTC
TRBV6-6,few,NA,TRBJ2-7,CASSYWEYEQYF,TGTGCCAGCAGTTACTGGGAATACGAGCAGTACTTC
TRBV7-2,NA,NA,TRBJ2-1,CASSPPWNNEQFF,TGTGCCAGCAGCCCCCCGTGGAACAATGAGCAGTTCTTC
TRBV5-1,NA,NA,TRBJ1-2,CASSLVGGGNYGYTF,TGCGCCAGCAGCTTGGTGGGAGGTGGAAACTATGGCTACACCTTC
TRBV29-1,NA,NA,TRBJ1-1,CSVAALNTEAFF,TGCAGCGTTGCAGCGCTTAACACTGAAGCTTTCTTT
TRBV20-1,NA,TRBD2,TRBJ2-1,CSARDAAGGTYNEQFF,TGCAGTGCTAGAGATGCAGCGGGAGGAACGTACAATGAGCAGTTCTTC
TRBV7-3,few,NA,TRBJ2-7,CASSLKGGNPAYEQYF,TGTGCCAGCAGCTTAAAGGGCGGGAACCCGGCCTACGAGCAGTACTTC
TRBV5-5,few,TRBD1,TRBJ2-6,CASSKQGTGANVLTF,TGTGCCAGCAGCAAACAGGGGACTGGGGCCAACGTCCTGACTTTC